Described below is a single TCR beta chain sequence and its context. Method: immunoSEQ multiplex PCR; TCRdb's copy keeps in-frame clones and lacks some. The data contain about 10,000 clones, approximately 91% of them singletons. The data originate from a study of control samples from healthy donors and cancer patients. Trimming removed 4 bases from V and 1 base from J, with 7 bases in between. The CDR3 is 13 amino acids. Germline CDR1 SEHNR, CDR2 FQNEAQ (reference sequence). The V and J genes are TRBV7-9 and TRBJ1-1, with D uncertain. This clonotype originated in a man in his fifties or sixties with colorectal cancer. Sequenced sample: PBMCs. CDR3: CASSSPQNTEAFF. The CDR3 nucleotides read TGTGCCAGCAGCTCACCACAGAACACTGAAGCTTTCTTT.